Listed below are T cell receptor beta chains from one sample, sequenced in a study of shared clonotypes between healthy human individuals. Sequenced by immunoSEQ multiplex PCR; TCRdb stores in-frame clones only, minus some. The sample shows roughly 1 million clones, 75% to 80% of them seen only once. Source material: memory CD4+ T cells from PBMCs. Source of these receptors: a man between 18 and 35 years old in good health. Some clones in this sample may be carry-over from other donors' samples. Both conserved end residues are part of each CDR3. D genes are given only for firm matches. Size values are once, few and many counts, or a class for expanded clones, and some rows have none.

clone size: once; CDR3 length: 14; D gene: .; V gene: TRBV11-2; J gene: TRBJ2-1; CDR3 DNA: TGTGCCAGCAGCTTATCGCGGGGTGCAAATGAGCAGTTCTTC; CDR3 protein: CASSLSRGANEQFF
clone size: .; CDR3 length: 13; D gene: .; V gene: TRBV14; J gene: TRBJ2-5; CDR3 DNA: TGTGCCAGCAGCCGGTATACCCAAGAGACCCAGTACTTC; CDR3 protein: CASSRYTQETQYF
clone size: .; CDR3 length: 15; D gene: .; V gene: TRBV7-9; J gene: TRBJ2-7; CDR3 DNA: TGTGCCAGCAGCTTGGGTGGCAGCCTCTCCTACGAGCAGTACTTC; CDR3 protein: CASSLGGSLSYEQYF
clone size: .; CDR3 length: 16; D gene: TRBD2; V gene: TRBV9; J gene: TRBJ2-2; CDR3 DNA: TGTGCCAGCAGCGTGGGAGCGGGAGGCCCGACCGGGGAGCTGTTTTTT; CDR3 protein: CASSVGAGGPTGELFF
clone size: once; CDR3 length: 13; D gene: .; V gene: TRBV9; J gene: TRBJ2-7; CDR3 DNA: TGTGCCAGCAGCGCCCACGAGCTCGGCGAGCAGTACTTC; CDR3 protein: CASSAHELGEQYF
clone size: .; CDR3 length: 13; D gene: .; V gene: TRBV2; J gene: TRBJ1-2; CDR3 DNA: TGTGCCAGCAGTGGCCACAGGGACTATGGCTACACCTTC; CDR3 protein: CASSGHRDYGYTF
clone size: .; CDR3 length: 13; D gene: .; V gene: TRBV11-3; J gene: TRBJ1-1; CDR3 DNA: TGTGCCAGCAGCTTCACGGGAGGCACTGAAGCTTTCTTT; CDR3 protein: CASSFTGGTEAFF
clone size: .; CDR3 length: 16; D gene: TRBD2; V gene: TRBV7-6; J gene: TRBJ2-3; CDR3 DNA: TGTGCCAGCAGTACAAGACTAGCGGGAGTAGGGGATACGCAGTATTTT; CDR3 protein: CASSTRLAGVGDTQYF
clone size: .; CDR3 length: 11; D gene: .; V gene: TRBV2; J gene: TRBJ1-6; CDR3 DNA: TGTGCCAGCAGATACACCCTCTTCCGCGTTTTT; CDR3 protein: CASRYTLFRVF
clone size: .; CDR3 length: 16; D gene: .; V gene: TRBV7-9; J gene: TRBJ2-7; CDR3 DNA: TGTGCCAGCAGCTTAGCGGCAGGGCCTATTACCTACGAGCAGTACTTC; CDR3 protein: CASSLAAGPITYEQYF
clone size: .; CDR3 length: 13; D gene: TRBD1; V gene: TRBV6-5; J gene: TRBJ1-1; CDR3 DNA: TGTGCCACAGGGGGGGCGGTAAGAACTGAAGCTTTCTTT; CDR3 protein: CATGGAVRTEAFF
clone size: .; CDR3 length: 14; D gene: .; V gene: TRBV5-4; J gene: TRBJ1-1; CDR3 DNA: TGTGCCAGCAGCGCCTCGGCAGGGAGGACTGAAGCTTTCTTT; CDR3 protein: CASSASAGRTEAFF
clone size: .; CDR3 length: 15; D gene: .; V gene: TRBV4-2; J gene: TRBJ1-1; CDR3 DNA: TGTGCCAGCAGCCAAGACCAGACAATGAACACTGAAGCTTTCTTT; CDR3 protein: CASSQDQTMNTEAFF
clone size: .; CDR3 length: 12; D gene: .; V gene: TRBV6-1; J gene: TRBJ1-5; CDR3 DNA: TGTGCCAGCAGTGGGACCAATCAGCCCCAGCATTTT; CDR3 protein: CASSGTNQPQHF
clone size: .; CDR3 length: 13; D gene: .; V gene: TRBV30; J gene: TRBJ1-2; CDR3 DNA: TGTGCCTGGAGCATAGGGACCGCAGATGGCTACACCTTC; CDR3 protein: CAWSIGTADGYTF
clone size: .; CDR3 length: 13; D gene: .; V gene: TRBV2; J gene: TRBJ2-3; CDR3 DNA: TGTGCCAGCGGACTCTCCGGGACAGATACGCAGTATTTT; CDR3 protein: CASGLSGTDTQYF
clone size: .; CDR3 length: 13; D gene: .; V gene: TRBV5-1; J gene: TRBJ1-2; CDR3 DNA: TGCGCCAGCGCCCGGGGGGACGACTATGGCTACACCTTC; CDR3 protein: CASARGDDYGYTF
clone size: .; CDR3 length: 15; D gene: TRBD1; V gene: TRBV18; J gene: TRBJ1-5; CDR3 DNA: TGTGCCAGCTCACCGAGACAGGGACAAGGACAGCCCCAGCATTTT; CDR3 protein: CASSPRQGQGQPQHF
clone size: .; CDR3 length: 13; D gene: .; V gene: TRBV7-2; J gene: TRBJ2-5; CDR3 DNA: TGTGCCAGCAGCCTTAGGCTTCAAGAGACCCAGTACTTC; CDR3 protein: CASSLRLQETQYF
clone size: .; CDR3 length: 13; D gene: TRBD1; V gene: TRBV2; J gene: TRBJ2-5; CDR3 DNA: TGTGCCAGCATGAGACAGGGACCAGAGACCCAGTACTTC; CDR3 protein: CASMRQGPETQYF
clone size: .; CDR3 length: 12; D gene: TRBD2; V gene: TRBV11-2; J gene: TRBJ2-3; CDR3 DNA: TGTGCCAGCAGCCAGTTAGGGACTAGTCGGTATTTT; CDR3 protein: CASSQLGTSRYF
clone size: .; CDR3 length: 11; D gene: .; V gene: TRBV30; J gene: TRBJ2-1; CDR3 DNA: TGTGCCTGGACCACGGAAAGTGAGCAGTTCTTC; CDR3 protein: CAWTTESEQFF
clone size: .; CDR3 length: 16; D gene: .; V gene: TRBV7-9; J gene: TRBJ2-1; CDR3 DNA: TGTGCCAGCAGCTTAATGGGAGAAGGCTCCTACAATGAGCAGTTCTTC; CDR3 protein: CASSLMGEGSYNEQFF
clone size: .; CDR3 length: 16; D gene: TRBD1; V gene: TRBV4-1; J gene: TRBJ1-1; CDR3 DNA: TGCGCCAGCAGCCGACGACCGGGACAGGGGGGGGATGAAGCTTTCTTT; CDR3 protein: CASSRRPGQGGDEAFF
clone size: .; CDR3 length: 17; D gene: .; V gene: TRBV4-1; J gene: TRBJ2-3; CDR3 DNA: TGCGCCAGCAGCCTCCCGAGGCAGGGGCTGGGCACAGATACGCAGTATTTT; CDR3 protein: CASSLPRQGLGTDTQYF
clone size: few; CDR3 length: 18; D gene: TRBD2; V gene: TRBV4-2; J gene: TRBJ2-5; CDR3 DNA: TGTGCCAGCAGCCAACGAGGGGTACTAGCGGGAGGGCAAGAGACCCAGTACTTC; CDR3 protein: CASSQRGVLAGGQETQYF
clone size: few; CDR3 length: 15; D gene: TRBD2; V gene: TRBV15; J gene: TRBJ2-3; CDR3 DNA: TGTGCCACCAGCAGGAGACTAGCGGAGACAGATACGCAGTATTTT; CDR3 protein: CATSRRLAETDTQYF
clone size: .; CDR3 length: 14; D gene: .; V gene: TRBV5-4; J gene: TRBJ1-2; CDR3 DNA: TGTGCCAGCAGCTTGGCGGGCAGCCTCTATGGCTACACCTTC; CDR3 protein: CASSLAGSLYGYTF